This TCR beta chain is from a study of shared clonotypes between healthy human individuals. Unsorted samples drew genomic DNA from tens of millions of PBMCs. In germline, CDR1 is SQVTM, CDR2 ANQGSEA. The CDR3 is 11 amino acids. With 4 bases removed from V and 2 bases from J, the gap between germline ends came to 5 bases. About this clone: The identical CDR3 is also encoded by other nucleotide sequences in the sample.

Generated by immunoSEQ multiplex PCR, the TCRdb table keeps only in-frame clones and is missing some. The repertoire holds fewer than 550,000 clones, with over 75% as singletons. The rearrangement uses TRBV29-1 and TRBJ2-5; D gene unclear. The origin of this receptor is a woman aged 35 to 49 in good health. Some clones in this sample may be carry-over from other donors' samples. The sequenced sample was PBMCs. CDR3 coding DNA: TGCAGCGTTGGCAGGCAAGAGACCCAGTACTTC. Encoded protein: CSVGRQETQYF.